This T cell receptor (beta chain) came from a study of STAT5B mutations in CD4+ large granular lymphocyte leukemia. Trimming at V came to 3 bases and at J to 4 bases, leaving 6 bases not matched to a gene. This CDR3 spans 14 amino acids. Germline V gives CDR1 SGHDT, CDR2 YYEEEE. A remark on this clone: Its matching antigen is unknown.

Notes on the study in general: CD4-sorted patient repertoires seemed more clonal than healthy CD4+ repertoires. Main leukemic clonotypes were patient-specific, but roughly 23% appeared at low frequency elsewhere. Data were not HLA-matched across samples.

TCRdb's table, derived via immunoSEQ multiplex PCR, lists solely in-frame clones and lacks some. The table lists about 32,000 clones, around 70% of them singletons, with approximately 0.45% in the top ten. The TCR originated in a human donor in good health. Sequencing was carried out using CD4+ T cells from blood buffy coats. The genes are TRBV5-6 and TRBJ2-7, with 8 bases fitting TRBD1. CDR3 protein: CASSSLDRVYEQYF. The CDR3 nucleotides are TGTGCCAGCAGCTCGCTGGACAGGGTTTACGAGCAGTACTTC.